Below are 23 T cell receptor beta chains sequenced from a single sample in a study of CD8+ T cells in alopecia areata. Reverse transcribed after extraction, RNA yielded cDNA as the sequencing template. Assay used: immunoSEQ multiplex PCR; TCRdb lists only in-frame clones, some missing. Of under 250,000 clones listed, 50% to 60% were seen once; the top ten hold more than 0.4%. The sequences come from CD4+ T cells sorted from blood, collected at week 0. Receptors originate from a human donor with alopecia areata.

This chain links TRBV30 with TRBJ2-1; maybe TRBD1 (6 bases). This CDR3 has 13 amino acids. Trimming left V 2 bases short and J 3 bases short, with 8 bases between. The germline V gene has CDR1 GTSNPN and CDR2 SVGIG (reference sequence). CDR3 sequence (DNA): TGTGCCTGGAGTTCACAGGGCTACAATGAGCAGTTCTTC. Its translation is CAWSSQGYNEQFF.

The chain recombines TRBV4-1 with TRBJ1-1; 8 bases align to TRBD1. This CDR3 has 15 residues. Per the germline V gene, CDR1 is MGHRA and CDR2 is YSYEKL. With V trimmed by 4 bases and J by 2 bases, 6 bases remained unmatched. CDR3 region: CASSRRTGINTEAFF. The DNA for the CDR3 is TGCGCCAGCAGCCGGCGGACAGGGATTAACACTGAAGCTTTCTTT.

V and J are TRBV30 and TRBJ2-7; TRBD2 might be the D (6 bases). This CDR3 has 14 amino acids. Germline values: CDR1 GTSNPN, CDR2 SVGIG (reference sequence). V was cut by 1 base and J by 1 base, with 11 bases left in between. The CDR3 spells CAWSAKRVSYEQYF. DNA for the CDR3: TGTGCCTGGAGTGCTAAGCGGGTTTCCTACGAGCAGTACTTC. The variable domain in full, with the rest retrieved from reference TRBV30 and TRBJ2-7, is SQTIHQWPATLVQPVGSPLSLECTVEGTSNPNLYWYRQAAGRGLQLLFYSVGIGQISSEVPQNLSASRPQDRQFILSSKKLLLSDSGFYLCAWSAKRVSYEQYFGPGTRLTVT.

The genes are TRBV15 and TRBJ2-1; TRBD2 is a possible D gene (6 bases). This CDR3 has 15 amino acids. Germline values: CDR1 LNHNV, CDR2 YYDKDF (reference sequence). V shed 3 bases and J shed 8 bases, with 17 bases lying between them. The CDR3 is CATSSPAGRIHEQFF. CDR3 bases: TGTGCCACCAGCAGCCCTGCGGGGAGGATTCATGAGCAGTTCTTC.

The genes are TRBV11-2 and TRBJ2-7; 10 nucleotides agree with TRBD1. Germline assignment: CDR1 SGHAT and CDR2 FQNNGV. The CDR3 is 17 amino acids. J gave up 0 bases and V 1 base, and 6 bases lay outside the gene matches. The CDR3 DNA reads TGTGCCAGCAGCTTAGGCCCCAGACAGGGGGCCTCCTACGAGCAGTACTTC. Residues: CASSLGPRQGASYEQYF. Full variable domain (outside the CDR3, taken from reference TRBV11-2 and TRBJ2-7): EAGVAQSPRYKIIEKRQSVAFWCNPISGHATLYWYQQILGQGPKLLIQFQNNGVVDDSQLPKDRFSAERLKGVDSTLKIQPAKLEDSAVYLCASSLGPRQGASYEQYFGPGTRLTVT.

This clone appeared a single time. The genes are TRBV7-9 and TRBJ2-7, with 7 bases matching TRBD1. V lost 6 bases and J lost 2; bases outside the gene matches: 10. This CDR3 region has 15 residues. Germline assignment: CDR1 SEHNR and CDR2 FQNEAQ (reference sequence). In nucleotides, the CDR3 is TGTGCCAGCAGTCCCGACAGGGTAAAAACCTACGAGCAGTACTTC. Protein: CASSPDRVKTYEQYF.

The chain couples TRBV30 to TRBJ1-6; 7 positions match TRBD1. Germline assignment: CDR1 GTSNPN and CDR2 SVGIG (reference sequence). The CDR3 has 14 amino acids. The ends lost 2 bases at V and 5 bases at J; junction bases unmatched: 3. In nucleotides, the CDR3 is TGTGCCTGGAGTCCGGGACAGAATAATTCACCCCTCCACTTT. Translation gives CAWSPGQNNSPLHF. The full variable domain, completed using reference TRBV30 and TRBJ1-6, is SQTIHQWPATLVQPVGSPLSLECTVEGTSNPNLYWYRQAAGRGLQLLFYSVGIGQISSEVPQNLSASRPQDRQFILSSKKLLLSDSGFYLCAWSPGQNNSPLHFGNGTRLTVT.

This chain connects TRBV7-6 to TRBJ1-3; D is unclear. Deletions cut 5 bases from V and 0 bases from J, with 14 bases between. Germline assignment: CDR1 SGHVS and CDR2 FNYEAQ. This CDR3 has 16 residues. CDR3 region: CASSLSVRRSGNTIYF. The CDR3 region has the DNA TGTGCCAGCAGCCTTTCGGTCCGCCGCTCTGGAAACACCATATATTTT. Looking up the rest from reference TRBV7-6 and TRBJ1-3 gives the full variable domain: GAGVSQSPRYKVTKRGQDVALRCDPISGHVSLYWYRQALGQGPEFLTYFNYEAQQDKSGLPNDRFSAERPEGSISTLTIQRTEQRDSAMYRCASSLSVRRSGNTIYFGEGSWLTVV.

The chain joins TRBV30 to TRBJ2-1; 7 bases match TRBD2. CDR1 GTSNPN and CDR2 SVGIG come from the germline V gene (reference sequence). The CDR3 has 14 residues. V lost 0 bases, J lost 6 bases, and 5 bases stayed unmatched. In DNA, the CDR3 is TGTGCCTGGAGTGTTGGTAGCGGGTTCAATGAGCAGTTCTTC. The encoded protein is CAWSVGSGFNEQFF.

V usage is TRBV19 and J usage is TRBJ2-1; perhaps TRBD2 as D (6 bases). The CDR3 consists of 15 residues. V lost 9 bases to trimming and J lost 3 bases, with 18 bases between them. Germline V gene data show CDR1 as LNHDA and CDR2 as SQIVND (reference sequence). The CDR3 loop is CASSSADYVYNEQFF. The DNA of the CDR3 is TGTGCCAGCTCTAGCGCGGATTATGTCTACAATGAGCAGTTCTTC.

The chain is built from TRBV4-2 and TRBJ1-1, with D perhaps matching TRBD1 (5 bases). This CDR3 comprises 17 residues. V shed 3 bases and J shed 11 bases, with 28 bases lying between them. Germline V CDR1 and CDR2: LGHNA, YNFKEQ. The CDR3: CASSQAPLLVAGTWAFF. CDR3 bases: TGTGCCAGCAGCCAGGCTCCGCTTTTGGTAGCAGGGACGTGGGCTTTCTTT.

This rearrangement joins TRBV5-1 to TRBJ2-5; D call uncertain. Germline CDR1 is SGHRS and CDR2 is YFSETQ. This CDR3 region has 13 residues. Trimming took 5 bases from V and 2 from J, leaving 10 bases between them. CDR3 sequence: CASRDILQETQYF. For the CDR3, the DNA is TGCGCCAGCAGAGACATTCTACAAGAGACCCAGTACTTC.

This chain connects TRBV7-8 to TRBJ1-5; unclear D gene. Per the germline V gene, CDR1 is SGHVS and CDR2 is FQNEAQ. This CDR3 region has 12 residues. Trimming removed 8 bases at V and 2 bases at J, with 7 bases between. Written as DNA, the CDR3 is TGTGCCAGCGGTGGGGGCAATCAGCCCCAGCATTTT. Its translation: CASGGGNQPQHF.

This clone has only a few counts. The chain joins TRBV18 to TRBJ2-1; 11 nucleotides match TRBD2. CDR3 size: 17 residues. The ends lost 4 bases at V and 6 bases at J; junction bases unmatched: 11. Germline-derived CDR1 and CDR2 are KGHSH and LQKENI. This CDR3 reads CASSRDSGTSGSNEQFF. In DNA form, the CDR3 reads TGTGCCAGCTCACGGGACTCCGGGACTAGCGGATCCAATGAGCAGTTCTTC.

The rearrangement uses TRBV2 and TRBJ2-5; 7 nucleotides agree with TRBD1. CDR1 SNHLY and CDR2 FYNNEI come from the germline V gene. V was clipped by 7 bases and J by 5 bases; unmatched bases: 1. The CDR3 consists of 11 residues. The CDR3 spells CASTDRETQYF. As DNA, the CDR3 is TGTGCCAGCACGGACAGGGAGACCCAGTACTTC. Based on the CDR3 plus reference TRBV2 and TRBJ2-5, the full variable domain is EPEVTQTPSHQVTQMGQEVILRCVPISNHLYFYWYRQILGQKVEFLVSFYNNEISEKSEIFDDQFSVERPDGSNFTLKIRSTKLEDSAMYFCASTDRETQYFGPGTRLLVL.

This clone is a singleton in its sample. Other DNA sequences within the sample encode an identical CDR3. CDR3 loop: CSVASGISYEQYF. The CDR3 DNA is TGCAGCGTTGCCAGCGGGATTTCCTACGAGCAGTACTTC. This chain uses TRBV29-1 with TRBJ2-7, with 7 bases matching TRBD2. Germline assignment: CDR1 SQVTM and CDR2 ANQGSEA. The J segment lost 1 base and the V segment lost 4 bases, leaving 4 bases of the junction unmatched. This CDR3 has 13 residues.

This clone was recorded a few times. The identical CDR3 is also encoded by other nucleotide sequences in the sample. The CDR3 region has the DNA TGCAGCGTTGGCGGGCACCGCAATCAGCCCCAGCATTTT. Residues: CSVGGHRNQPQHF. The chain couples TRBV29-1 to TRBJ1-5, with no clear D. Germline values: CDR1 SQVTM, CDR2 ANQGSEA. Trimming took 4 bases from V and 2 from J, leaving 9 bases between them. The CDR3 sequence is 13 residues long. The entire variable domain, with the rest obtained from reference TRBV29-1 and TRBJ1-5, is as follows: SAVISQKPSRDICQRGTSLTIQCQVDSQVTMMFWYRQQPGQSLTLIATANQGSEATYESGFVIDKFPISRPNLTFSTLTVSNMSPEDSSIYLCSVGGHRNQPQHFGDGTRLSIL.

This sequence joins TRBV7-9 and TRBJ1-4, with 7 bases matching TRBD1. This CDR3 comprises 13 residues. J lost 7 bases, V lost 6 bases, and 5 bases had no gene match. Germline values: CDR1 SEHNR, CDR2 FQNEAQ (reference sequence). This CDR3 reads CASRARDSEKLFF. CDR3 DNA sequence: TGTGCCAGCAGGGCCCGGGACAGTGAAAAACTGTTTTTT.

The V call is TRBV4-1, the J call TRBJ2-5; D is perhaps TRBD2 (5 bases). The CDR3 has 15 amino acids. CDR1 MGHRA and CDR2 YSYEKL come from the germline V gene. V was trimmed by 2 bases and J by 4 bases, leaving 14 bases between them. The CDR3 nucleotides read TGCGCCAGCAGCCAAATAGGACTCAGCGGAGAGACCCAGTACTTC. Protein product: CASSQIGLSGETQYF.

The chain uses TRBV7-3 and TRBJ2-5; possibly TRBD1 for D (5 bases). Per germline, CDR1 SGHTA and CDR2 FQGTGA. Trimming shortened V by 2 bases and J by 5 bases, and 12 bases separated the two germline ends. CDR3 size: 14 residues. As DNA, the CDR3 is TGTGCCAGCAGCTTACCCAGACCAGGGGAGACCCAGTACTTC. Translating it yields CASSLPRPGETQYF.

V gene TRBV27 combines with J gene TRBJ2-1, with TRBD2 matching over 7 bases. V was pared by 3 bases and J by 5 bases, with 10 bases of the junction left unmatched. The CDR3 loop spans 16 amino acids. CDR1 and CDR2 from the germline V gene are MNHEY and SMNVEV (reference sequence). CDR3 nucleotides: TGTGCCAGCAGTTTCCGCCCCCCCGGGGGGAACAATGAGCAGTTCTTC. Translating gives CASSFRPPGGNNEQFF.

The rearrangement uses TRBV30 and TRBJ1-2; D not certain. The ends were cut back, 1 base at V and 4 bases at J, with 10 bases in the middle. The CDR3 is made up of 13 amino acids. Germline V gene data show CDR1 as GTSNPN and CDR2 as SVGIG (reference sequence). The CDR3 nucleotides are TGTGCCTGGAGTGCGGGGATTGGCTATGGCTACACCTTC. Residues: CAWSAGIGYGYTF.

V gene TRBV6-1 combines with J gene TRBJ1-2, with D perhaps TRBD1 (5 bases). The CDR3 consists of 14 residues. Germline values: CDR1 MNHNS, CDR2 SASEGT. Trimming removed 3 bases from V and 3 bases from J, with 11 bases in between. CDR3 in DNA: TGTGCCAGCAGTGACATGGGACGGTACTATGGCTACACCTTC. Protein: CASSDMGRYYGYTF.